This T cell receptor beta chain came from a study of post-analysis software for immune sequencing data. Germline loops: CDR1 MNHEY, CDR2 SMNVEV (reference sequence). The CDR3 has 14 amino acids. Trimming pared 9 bases from V and 5 bases from J, leaving 20 bases between. Turning to this clonotype: What it recognizes is unknown.

Unique molecular identifiers were carried by the TCR beta cDNA libraries. Input of about 1 to 11 million T cells yielded approximately 500,000 cDNA molecules. TCRdb independently ran MiXCR on the PCR reads; one entry per CDR3 protein. The profile shows more than 350,000 distinct CDR3 sequences, roughly 40% of them singletons. Study-wide results and caveats: Controls had lower frequencies than patients of roughly five TRBV segments, which included TRBV5-6, TRBV5-1 and TRBV20-1. Samples sharing a preparation batch grouped tightly together when assessed by F measure. Among multiple sclerosis patients, normalized Chao1 diversity was significantly below that of controls.

Specimen: blood. This clonotype was sampled from a girl aged 2-10 years with multiple sclerosis. V and J are TRBV27 and TRBJ2-7; D might be TRBD1 (5 bases). CDR3 sequence (DNA): TGTGCCAGACACGACAGACTGTCCCCCGACGAGCAGTACTTC. Its protein product is CARHDRLSPDEQYF.